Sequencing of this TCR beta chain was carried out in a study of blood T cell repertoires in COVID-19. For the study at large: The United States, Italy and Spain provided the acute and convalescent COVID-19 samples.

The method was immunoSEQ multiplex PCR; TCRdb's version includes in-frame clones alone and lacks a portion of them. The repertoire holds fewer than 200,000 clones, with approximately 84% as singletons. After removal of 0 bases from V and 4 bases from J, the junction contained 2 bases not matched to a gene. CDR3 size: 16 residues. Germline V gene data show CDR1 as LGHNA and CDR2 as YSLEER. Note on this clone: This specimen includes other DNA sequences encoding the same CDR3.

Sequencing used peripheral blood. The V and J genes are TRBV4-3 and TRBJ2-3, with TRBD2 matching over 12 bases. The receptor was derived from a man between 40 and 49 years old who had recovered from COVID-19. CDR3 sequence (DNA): TGCGCCAGCAGCCAAGATCTAGCGGGGGGGCCAGATACGCAGTATTTT. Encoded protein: CASSQDLAGGPDTQYF.